The sequence of this T cell receptor beta chain was determined in a study of blood T cell repertoires in COVID-19. Only one count was recorded for this clone. Here immunoSEQ multiplex PCR was the method, and the copy in TCRdb shows in-frame clones only, minus some. This sample has roughly 250,000 clones, with 80% to 90% found just once. CDR1 MNHEY and CDR2 SVGEGT come from the germline V gene. The CDR3 has 17 residues. V lost 2 bases and J lost 3, with 19 bases in between. The origin of this receptor is a man aged 40-50 years with acute or convalescent COVID-19. J is TRBJ1-1 and V is TRBV6-2 or TRBV6-3; weak D call: TRBD1 (6 bases). The source material was peripheral blood. DNA of the CDR3: TGTGCCAGCAGTTACCCCACAGGGTGGATGAGGGACACTGAAGCTTTCTTT. It yields the protein CASSYPTGWMRDTEAFF.